These 12 T cell receptor beta chains share one sample of origin, sequenced in a study of T-cell reconstitution after alpha-beta-depleted transplantation in children. Unique molecular identifiers tagged the TCRbeta library. A single record per CDR3 protein comes from TCRdb applying MiXCR to the PCR reads. The sample holds 500,000 or so distinct CDR3 sequences; 30% to 35% are singletons and the top ten take roughly 2.5%. The material sequenced was PBMCs from the stem cell graft donor, taken from the stem cell graft. These receptors were taken from a human donor who donated a stem cell graft to a child with aplastic anemia.

The chain employs TRBV29-1 and TRBJ2-3; the D is unclear. The CDR3 is 16 amino acids. The germline V and J ends were trimmed by 7 bases and 0 bases, with 20 bases remaining between them. Germline CDR1 reads SQVTM; CDR2 reads ANQGSEA. Here the CDR3 DNA reads TGCAGCGCCCGCGGCACCAGCGATGACAGCACAGATACGCAGTATTTT. Amino acid sequence: CSARGTSDDSTDTQYF.

The V gene is TRBV6-1, the J gene TRBJ2-7; maybe TRBD2 (6 bases). Germline-derived CDR1 and CDR2 are MNHNS and SASEGT. V lost 4 bases to trimming and J lost 1 base, with 17 bases between them. The CDR3 is 16 amino acids. In nucleotides, the CDR3 is TGTGCCAGCAGTGTAAGCGGGTGGGAGCGATCCTACGAGCAGTACTTC. Encoded protein: CASSVSGWERSYEQYF.

This clonotype has more than one count but fewer than ten. At one boundary the junction diverges from the germline segment, which might be a read error. The DNA for the CDR3 is TGTGCCAGCAGCCCCGGTAATAGCAATCAGCCCCAGCATTTT. This translates into CASSPGNSNQPQHF. V usage is TRBV5-1 and J usage is TRBJ1-5; D gene ambiguous. The CDR3 runs to 14 residues. The V gene's germline CDR1 is SGHRS and CDR2 YFSETQ.

The rearrangement joins TRBV6-5 to TRBJ1-3; D is possibly TRBD1 (6 bases). This CDR3 is 15 amino acids long. Between the trimmed V and J ends, which lost 4 bases and 4 bases, there was a span of 14 bases. Germline CDR1 and CDR2: MNHEY and SVGAGI. CDR3 sequence reads: CASSFSGTTGNTIYF. The CDR3 DNA reads as TGTGCCAGCAGTTTTTCCGGGACAACGGGAAACACCATATATTTT.

The genes are TRBV11-3 and TRBJ1-2, with D tentatively TRBD1 (6 bases). This CDR3 is 13 amino acids long. Germline CDR1 SGHNT, CDR2 YENEEA. With 3 bases removed from V and 8 bases from J, the gap between germline ends came to 13 bases. CDR3 in amino acids: CASSFQGLGGYTF. CDR3 bases: TGTGCCAGCAGCTTTCAGGGGCTAGGAGGCTACACCTTC.

The V call is TRBV27, the J call TRBJ2-7; D gene uncertain. CDR3 size: 12 residues. Germline CDR1 MNHEY, CDR2 SMNVEV (reference sequence). The V end was cut by 5 bases, the J end by 6 bases, with 11 bases between. CDR3 DNA sequence: TGTGCCAGCAGTAAGCCGTCCCCCGAGCAGTACTTC. Protein: CASSKPSPEQYF.

This clonotype was detected a few times. The V call is TRBV9, the J call TRBJ1-1; a weak D match, TRBD1 (5 bases). Germline CDR1 and CDR2: SGDLS and YYNGEE. The CDR3 has 15 residues. The V gene lost 4 bases and the J gene lost 1 base, with 14 bases spanning the gap. CDR3 nucleotide sequence: TGTGCCAGCAGCACGCAAACAGGATCGAACACTGAAGCTTTCTTT. Protein product: CASSTQTGSNTEAFF. The full variable domain, completed using reference TRBV9 and TRBJ1-1, is DSGVTQTPKHLITATGQRVTLRCSPRSGDLSVYWYQQSLDQGLQFLIQYYNGEERAKGNILERFSAQQFPDLHSELNLSSLELGDSALYFCASSTQTGSNTEAFFGQGTRLTVV.

V is TRBV12-3 or TRBV12-4 and J is TRBJ1-2; 7 bases line up with TRBD1. V was pared by 1 base and J by 2 bases, with 4 bases of the junction left unmatched. CDR3 size: 15 residues. CDR3: CASSLGGTENYGYTF. The CDR3 DNA sequence: TGTGCCAGCAGTTTAGGAGGGACAGAGAACTATGGCTACACCTTC.

The V gene is TRBV12-3 or TRBV12-4, the J gene TRBJ1-1; D uncertain. Deletions cut 7 bases from V and 7 bases from J, with 10 bases between. This CDR3 has 11 amino acids. As DNA, the CDR3 is TGTGCCAGCATCCTGGAGGTTGAAGCTTTCTTT. Translating it yields CASILEVEAFF.

This clonotype was recorded only once. The genes are TRBV27 and TRBJ2-1; D could derive from TRBD1 or TRBD2 (7 bases each). CDR3 length: 16 amino acids. CDR1 MNHEY and CDR2 SMNVEV come from the germline V gene (reference sequence). The ends were cut back, 5 bases at V and 2 bases at J, with 16 bases in the middle. CDR3 protein: CASSPFQGGAYNEQFF. The CDR3 DNA is TGTGCCAGCAGTCCCTTCCAGGGGGGGGCCTACAATGAGCAGTTCTTC.

This clonotype was counted between two and nine times. V gene TRBV15 combines with J gene TRBJ2-3; TRBD2 matches 10 bases. CDR1 LNHNV and CDR2 YYDKDF come from the germline V gene (reference sequence). CDR3 length: 18 amino acids. Trimming at V came to 2 bases and at J to 1 base, leaving 9 bases not matched to a gene. Written as DNA, the CDR3 is TGTGCCACCAGCAGACTCATTATAGCGGGAGGCGGCACAGATACGCAGTATTTT. Its translation is CATSRLIIAGGGTDTQYF.

This clonotype has more than one count but fewer than ten. The gene calls are TRBV6-1 and TRBJ2-3; perhaps TRBD2 as D (7 bases). Per germline, CDR1 MNHNS and CDR2 SASEGT. The CDR3 covers 17 residues. V shed 0 bases and J shed 1 base, with 14 bases lying between them. Here the CDR3 DNA reads TGTGCCAGCAGTGAAGCGCCGGGGGGCGAGGGCACAGATACGCAGTATTTT. Translated, it gives CASSEAPGGEGTDTQYF.